A single sample gave rise to the 17 T cell receptor beta chains below, sequenced in a study of blood T cell repertoires in COVID-19. Using immunoSEQ multiplex PCR, the repertoire was profiled, and TCRdb retains in-frame clones only, with some absent. The sample lists about 260,000 clones; 80% to 90% were seen once. The specimen was PBMCs or T cells enriched from blood (not recorded which). These receptors all come from a woman aged 40 to 50 who had been exposed to COVID-19.

J is TRBJ1-6 and V is TRBV24-1, with D possibly matching TRBD1 (6 bases). This CDR3 region has 18 residues. V was trimmed by 1 base and J by 0 bases, leaving 12 bases between them. Germline-derived CDR1 and CDR2 are KGHDR and SFDVKD. The CDR3 loop reads CATSDFHRALSYNSPLHF. In DNA form, the CDR3 reads TGTGCCACCAGTGATTTTCACAGGGCGCTCTCCTATAATTCACCCCTCCACTTT.

This clone showed up just once. V and J are TRBV15 and TRBJ1-2; 10 positions agree with TRBD1. Germline V gene lookup returns CDR1 LNHNV and CDR2 YYDKDF (reference sequence). The CDR3 totals 16 residues. The ends lost 5 bases at V and 4 bases at J; junction bases unmatched: 10. CDR3 bases: TGTGCCACCAGCGTAACGACAGGGGGCGCTGGCTATGGCTACACCTTC. Protein sequence: CATSVTTGGAGYGYTF.

V gene TRBV2 combines with J gene TRBJ1-2; 8 bases match TRBD1. The CDR3 loop spans 13 amino acids. Germline V lookup: CDR1 SNHLY, CDR2 FYNNEI. V lost 6 bases and J lost 8; bases outside the gene matches: 8. DNA of the CDR3: TGTGCCAGCAGCAGGACAGGGATAGAGGGCTACACCTTC. It codes for CASSRTGIEGYTF.

The chain links TRBV29-1 to TRBJ2-3; 7 bases align to TRBD2. Germline assignment: CDR1 SQVTM and CDR2 ANQGSEA. CDR3 length equals 14 residues. Unmatched junction bases numbered 6, after V lost 6 bases and J lost 0 bases. The CDR3 loop is CSVKRERSTDTQYF. The CDR3 region has the DNA TGCAGCGTAAAGCGGGAACGGAGCACAGATACGCAGTATTTT.

CDR3 residues: CASSLAVRTYEQYV. In DNA form, the CDR3 reads TGTGCCAGCAGCTTGGCGGTCCGAACCTACGAGCAGTACGTC. V and J are TRBV5-1 and TRBJ2-7; no clear D gene. CDR1 is SGHRS and CDR2 is YFSETQ in the germline V gene. There are 14 residues in the CDR3.

This chain joins TRBV5-8 and TRBJ2-7; a weak D match, TRBD1 (5 bases). The CDR3 has 13 amino acids. The V gene's germline CDR1 is SGHTS and CDR2 YDEGEE. Trimming shortened V by 2 bases and J by 3 bases, and 9 bases separated the two germline ends. The CDR3: CASSLVGLYEQYV. The CDR3 bases are TGTGCCAGCAGCTTAGTGGGGCTCTACGAGCAGTACGTC.

CDR3 bases: TGTGCCAGCAGCTTAGCGGCCCTTCCCGGGGAGCTGTTTTTT. Protein sequence: CASSLAALPGELFF. The rearrangement uses TRBV7-9 and TRBJ2-2; D uncertain. The CDR3 covers 14 residues. The V end was cut by 0 bases, the J end by 6 bases, with 8 bases between. Germline V gives CDR1 SEHNR, CDR2 FQNEAQ (reference sequence).

This chain joins TRBV11-2 and TRBJ2-6, with D maybe TRBD1 (5 bases). CDR3 length: 15 amino acids. V gave up 5 bases and J gave up 4 bases, with 12 bases separating them. Germline V gives CDR1 SGHAT, CDR2 FQNNGV. The CDR3 nucleotides are TGTGCCAGCAGCCTACCGCAGGGAGGGGCCAACGTCCTGACTTTC. Translating gives CASSLPQGGANVLTF.

V and J are TRBV6-6 and TRBJ2-2; maybe TRBD1 (6 bases). Germline V lookup: CDR1 MNHNY, CDR2 SVGAGI (reference sequence). The ends were cut back, 6 bases at V and 0 bases at J, with 11 bases in the middle. The CDR3 is 15 residues long. Here the CDR3 reads CASSLTGTNTGELFF. CDR3 DNA sequence: TGTGCCAGCAGCCTAACAGGGACGAACACCGGGGAGCTGTTTTTT.

The chain carries TRBV3-1 (or the pseudogene TRBV3-2) and TRBJ1-2, with 11 bases that match TRBD1. The CDR3 is 15 amino acids. The V segment lost 4 bases and the J segment 8 bases; nucleotides outside the gene matches: 9. The V gene's germline CDR1 is LGHDT and CDR2 YNNKEL (reference sequence). CDR3 in DNA: TGTGCCAGCAGCCCCGACTCGGGACAGGGGGTAGGCTACACCTTC. It codes for CASSPDSGQGVGYTF.

CDR3 DNA: TGTGCCAGCAGCTTAAGTTCTAGCGCGGCCTACGAGCAGTACTTC. It yields the protein CASSLSSSAAYEQYF. The chain links TRBV7-3 to TRBJ2-7, with a tentative D call TRBD2 (6 bases). Germline V gene data show CDR1 as SGHTA and CDR2 as FQGTGA. CDR3 length equals 15 residues. Deletions cut 1 base from V and 2 bases from J, with 12 bases between.

The chain has TRBV28 and TRBJ1-2, with TRBD1 identical over 7 bases. This CDR3 comprises 15 residues. The J segment lost 3 bases and the V segment lost 2 bases, leaving 6 bases of the junction unmatched. The germline V gene encodes CDR1 MDHEN and CDR2 SYDVKM. CDR3 in amino acids: CASSLPAGGYYGYTF. The CDR3 DNA follows: TGTGCCAGCAGTTTACCGGCAGGGGGGTACTATGGCTACACCTTC.

The chain carries TRBV6-2 or TRBV6-3 and TRBJ1-1, with 7 bases fitting TRBD1. The V and J ends lost 6 bases and 0 bases, in that order; junction bases with no gene match: 10. CDR1 is MNHEY, CDR2 SVGEGT, per germline. The length of the CDR3 is 16 residues. The CDR3 protein is CASRPRQGRMNTEAFF. The CDR3, as DNA: TGTGCCAGCAGACCTCGACAGGGTAGAATGAACACTGAAGCTTTCTTT.

The chain has TRBV19 and TRBJ2-7; the D gene is possibly TRBD1 (5 bases). CDR1 and CDR2 from the germline V gene are LNHDA and SQIVND (reference sequence). Trimming took 3 bases from V and 0 from J, leaving 12 bases between them. The CDR3 runs 15 residues. The CDR3 nucleotides read TGTGCCAGTAGTATCAGACAGAAGCGCTCCTACGAGCAGTACGTC. It is translated as CASSIRQKRSYEQYV.

The chain combines TRBV7-8 with TRBJ2-5, with 10 bases aligning to TRBD2. The CDR3 length is 14 residues. After removal of 4 bases from V and 5 bases from J, the junction contained 4 bases not matched to a gene. CDR1 SGHVS and CDR2 FQNEAQ come from the germline V gene. The CDR3 DNA follows: TGTGCCAGCAGCTACACAGCGGGAGGGGAGACCCAGTACTTC. It translates to CASSYTAGGETQYF.

V and J are TRBV6-5 and TRBJ1-1; a possible D gene is TRBD1 (5 bases). The CDR3 length is 14 residues. The V and J ends lost 2 bases and 7 bases respectively, with 14 bases between them. Germline V lookup: CDR1 MNHEY, CDR2 SVGAGI. The CDR3 spells CASSYRGLPSEAFF. The CDR3 DNA sequence: TGTGCCAGCAGTTACAGGGGTCTCCCCAGTGAAGCTTTCTTT.

This clone appeared a single time. The chain is built from TRBV18 and TRBJ1-6; D is undetermined. The V gene lost 3 bases and the J gene lost 10 bases, with 16 bases spanning the gap. Germline V CDR1 and CDR2: KGHSH, LQKENI. This CDR3 has 15 amino acids. The CDR3 here is CASSPMLGEESPLHF. CDR3 sequence (DNA): TGTGCCAGCTCACCGATGCTTGGAGAGGAATCACCCCTCCACTTT.